This T cell receptor (beta chain) was documented in a study of cytotoxic CD8 clonotypes in ibrutinib-treated CLL. Only a few counts were recorded for this clone. Only in-frame clones appear in the TCRdb table, and some are missing; sequencing was by immunoSEQ multiplex PCR. The top ten hold roughly 2% of the sample, which has 150,000 or so clones, 70% to 90% seen once. Source: PBMCs, taken after 24 months of ibrutinib treatment. The clonotype comes from a human donor with chronic lymphocytic leukemia.

CDR3 DNA: TGTGCCAGCAGCGACGGGGGGGGTACGCAGTATTTT. Its translation is CASSDGGGTQYF. The chain carries TRBV11-3 and TRBJ2-3, with 8 bases fitting TRBD2. The CDR3 loop spans 12 amino acids. The V and J ends lost 5 bases and 8 bases, in that order; junction bases with no gene match: 3. Germline assignment: CDR1 SGHNT and CDR2 YENEEA.